This T cell receptor beta chain was captured in a study of technical replicates of blood from several donors. The germline CDR1 and CDR2 sequences are SGHNT and YYREEE (reference sequence). Unmatched junction bases numbered 6, after V lost 0 bases and J lost 0 bases. The CDR3 covers 17 residues. Sequencing used immunoSEQ multiplex PCR; TCRdb keeps in-frame clones, though not all of them. This table holds tens of thousands of clones, around nine tenths found once. Material: PBMCs. This TCR derives from a human donor in good health. Some clones in this sample may be carry-over from other donors' samples. The V and J genes are TRBV5-4 and TRBJ2-1; TRBD2 agrees at 7 bases. DNA for the CDR3: TGTGCCAGCAGCTTGGCCGGAGCGGGGCGCTCCTACAATGAGCAGTTCTTC. Its protein is CASSLAGAGRSYNEQFF.